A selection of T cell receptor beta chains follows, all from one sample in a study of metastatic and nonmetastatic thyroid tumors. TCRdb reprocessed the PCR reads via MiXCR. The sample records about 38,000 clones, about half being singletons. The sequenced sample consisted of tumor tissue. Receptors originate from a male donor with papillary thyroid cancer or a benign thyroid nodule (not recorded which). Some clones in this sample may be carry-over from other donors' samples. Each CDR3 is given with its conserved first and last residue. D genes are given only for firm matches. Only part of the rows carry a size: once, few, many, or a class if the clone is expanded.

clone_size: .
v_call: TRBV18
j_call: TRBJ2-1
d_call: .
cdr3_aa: CASSPRRNEQFF
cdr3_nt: TGTGCCAGCTCACCACGTCGGAATGAGCAGTTCTTC

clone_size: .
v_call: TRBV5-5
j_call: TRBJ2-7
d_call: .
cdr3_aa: CASSNTRGHEQYF
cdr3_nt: TGTGCCAGCAGCAACACTAGAGGGCACGAGCAGTACTTC

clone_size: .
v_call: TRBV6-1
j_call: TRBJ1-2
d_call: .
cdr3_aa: CASSGPRVLGYTF
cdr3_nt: TGTGCCAGCAGTGGGCCCAGGGTACTTGGCTACACCTTC

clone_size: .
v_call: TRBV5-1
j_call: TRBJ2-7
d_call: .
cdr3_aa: CASSLWTDTYEQYF
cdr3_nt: TGCGCCAGCAGCCTATGGACAGATACCTACGAGCAGTACTTC

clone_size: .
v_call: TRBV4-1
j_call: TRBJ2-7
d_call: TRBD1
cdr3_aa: CASSLTTDQTGGLYEQYF
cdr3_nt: TGCGCCAGCAGCCTCACCACCGACCAGACAGGGGGTCTTTACGAGCAGTACTTC

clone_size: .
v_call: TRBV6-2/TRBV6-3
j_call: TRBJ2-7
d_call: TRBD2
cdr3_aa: CASSSTSGGLNRSYEQYF
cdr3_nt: TGTGCCAGCAGTTCTACTAGCGGGGGGCTGAATCGATCCTACGAGCAGTACTTC

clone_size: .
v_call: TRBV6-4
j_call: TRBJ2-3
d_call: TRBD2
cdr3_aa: CASSDSAGGPDTQYF
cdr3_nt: TGTGCCAGCAGTGACTCAGCGGGAGGGCCAGATACGCAGTATTTT

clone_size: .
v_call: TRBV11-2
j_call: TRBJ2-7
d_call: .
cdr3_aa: CASSLPGGAYEQYF
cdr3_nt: TGTGCCAGCAGCCTCCCGGGTGGGGCTTACGAGCAGTACTTC

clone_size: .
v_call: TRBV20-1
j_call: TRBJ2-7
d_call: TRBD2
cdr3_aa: CSASRPTSASYEQYF
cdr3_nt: TGCAGTGCTAGCCGACCGACTAGCGCCTCCTACGAGCAGTACTTC

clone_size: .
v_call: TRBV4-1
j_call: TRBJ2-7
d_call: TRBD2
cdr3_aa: CASSQDAGGPREQYF
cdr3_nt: TGCGCCAGCAGCCAAGATGCGGGGGGCCCGCGCGAGCAGTACTTC

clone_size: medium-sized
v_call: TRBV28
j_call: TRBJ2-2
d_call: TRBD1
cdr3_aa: CASTGTVNTGELFF
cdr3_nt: TGTGCCAGTACCGGGACAGTAAACACCGGGGAGCTGTTTTTT

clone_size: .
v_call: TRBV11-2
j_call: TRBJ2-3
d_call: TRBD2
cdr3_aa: CASSPPGLAGDGPDTQYF
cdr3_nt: TGTGCCAGCAGCCCACCCGGACTAGCGGGGGATGGCCCAGATACGCAGTATTTT

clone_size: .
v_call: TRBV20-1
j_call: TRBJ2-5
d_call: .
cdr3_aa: CSAQEGGSPYEAQYF
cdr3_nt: TGCAGTGCCCAAGAGGGGGGGTCCCCCTACGAGGCCCAGTACTTC

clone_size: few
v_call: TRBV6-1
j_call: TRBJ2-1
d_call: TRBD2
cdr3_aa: CASRTGGPHEQFF
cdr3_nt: TGTGCCAGCAGGACGGGAGGGCCCCATGAGCAGTTCTTC

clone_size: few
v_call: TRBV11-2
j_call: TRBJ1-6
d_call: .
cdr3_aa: CASSFDPLTDRRGNSPLHF
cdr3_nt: TGTGCCAGCAGCTTTGACCCGTTGACGGACCGCCGGGGTAATTCACCCCTCCACTTT

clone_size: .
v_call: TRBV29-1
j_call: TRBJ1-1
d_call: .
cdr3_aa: CSVVHSMNTEAFF
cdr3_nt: TGCAGCGTTGTACATAGCATGAACACTGAAGCTTTCTTT

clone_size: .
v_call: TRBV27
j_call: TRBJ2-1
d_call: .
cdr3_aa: CASSFFSLGETGQFF
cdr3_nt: TGTGCCAGCAGTTTTTTCTCGTTGGGGGAGACAGGGCAGTTCTTC

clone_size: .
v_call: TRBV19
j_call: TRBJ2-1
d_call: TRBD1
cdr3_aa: CASNRGTGSSYNEQFF
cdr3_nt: TGTGCCAGCAATAGAGGGACAGGAAGCTCCTACAATGAGCAGTTCTTC

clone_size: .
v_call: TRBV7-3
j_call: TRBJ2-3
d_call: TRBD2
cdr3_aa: CASSLLAGGTPDTQYF
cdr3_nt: TGTGCCAGCAGCCTATTAGCGGGAGGAACCCCAGATACGCAGTATTTT

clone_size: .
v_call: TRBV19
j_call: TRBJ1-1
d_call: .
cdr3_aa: CASSTGERTEAFF
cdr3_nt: TGTGCCAGTAGTACAGGGGAGAGGACTGAAGCTTTCTTT

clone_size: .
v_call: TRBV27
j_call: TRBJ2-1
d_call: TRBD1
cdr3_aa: CASSLTGFYNEQFF
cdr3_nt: TGTGCCAGCAGTCTGACAGGGTTCTACAATGAGCAGTTCTTC

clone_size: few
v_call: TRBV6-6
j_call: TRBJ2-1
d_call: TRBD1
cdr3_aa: CASSYRTGPMNEQFF
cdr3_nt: TGTGCCAGCAGTTACCGGACAGGGCCTATGAATGAGCAGTTCTTC

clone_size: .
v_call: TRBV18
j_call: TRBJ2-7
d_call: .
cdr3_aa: CASSPQGIYEQYF
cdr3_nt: TGTGCCAGCTCACCACAGGGTATCTACGAGCAGTACTTC

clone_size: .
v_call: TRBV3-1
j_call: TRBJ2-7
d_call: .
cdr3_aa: CASSQSGGGWEQYF
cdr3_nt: TGTGCCAGCAGCCAATCCGGGGGAGGTTGGGAGCAGTACTTC

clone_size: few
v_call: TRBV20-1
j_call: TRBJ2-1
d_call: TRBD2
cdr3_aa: CSARDTAGVYNEQFF
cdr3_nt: TGCAGTGCTAGAGATACAGCGGGGGTATACAATGAGCAGTTCTTC

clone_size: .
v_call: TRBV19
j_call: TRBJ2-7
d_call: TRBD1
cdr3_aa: CASSLRDRTTYEQYF
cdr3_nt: TGTGCCAGCAGCCTGAGGGACAGGACCACCTACGAGCAGTACTTC

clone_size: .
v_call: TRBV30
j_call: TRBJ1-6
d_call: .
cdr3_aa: CAWSVLSSYNSPLHF
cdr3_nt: TGTGCCTGGAGTGTTCTGAGCTCCTATAATTCACCCCTCCACTTT

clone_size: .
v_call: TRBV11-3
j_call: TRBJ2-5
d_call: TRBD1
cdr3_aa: CASSRTTGGRETQYF
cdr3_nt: TGTGCCAGCAGCCGTACCACAGGGGGCCGAGAGACCCAGTACTTC